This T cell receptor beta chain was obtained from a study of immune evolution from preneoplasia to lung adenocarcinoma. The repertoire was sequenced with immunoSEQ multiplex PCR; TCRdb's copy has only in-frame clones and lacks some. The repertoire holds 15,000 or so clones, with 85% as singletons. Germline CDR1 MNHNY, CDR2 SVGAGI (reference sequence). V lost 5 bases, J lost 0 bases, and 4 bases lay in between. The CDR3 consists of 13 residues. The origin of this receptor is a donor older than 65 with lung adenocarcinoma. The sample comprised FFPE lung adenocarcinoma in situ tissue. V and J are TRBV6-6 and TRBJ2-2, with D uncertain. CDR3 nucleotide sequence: TGTGCCAGCAGTCCCCCGAACACCGGGGAGCTGTTTTTT. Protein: CASSPPNTGELFF.